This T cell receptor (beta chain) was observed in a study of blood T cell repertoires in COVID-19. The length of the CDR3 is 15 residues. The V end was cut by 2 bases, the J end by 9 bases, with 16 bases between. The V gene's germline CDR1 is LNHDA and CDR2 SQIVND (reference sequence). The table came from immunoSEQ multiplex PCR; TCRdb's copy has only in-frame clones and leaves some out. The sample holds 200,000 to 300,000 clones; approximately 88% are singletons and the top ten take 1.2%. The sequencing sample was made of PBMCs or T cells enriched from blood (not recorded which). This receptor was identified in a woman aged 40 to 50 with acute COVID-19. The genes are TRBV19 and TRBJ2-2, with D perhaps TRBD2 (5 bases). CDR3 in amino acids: CASSISWTLARELFF. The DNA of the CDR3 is TGTGCCAGTAGTATATCGTGGACTCTAGCCCGGGAGCTGTTTTTT.